This TCR beta chain was identified in a study of CD8+ T cells in alopecia areata. Findings and limits, study-wide: Besides other cells, scalp samples also yield sequences of resident alphabeta T cells from normal skin. It was less clear whether patients shared TCRs than it was in mice, possibly because of HLA.

RNA extraction and reverse transcription yielded cDNA as sequencing template. Assay used: immunoSEQ multiplex PCR; TCRdb lists only in-frame clones, some missing. The table has under 300,000 clones, around 67% seen once. Points on this clone: Its antigen is unknown.

There are 17 residues in the CDR3. Germline CDR1 MGHDK, CDR2 SYGVNS. Between the trimmed V and J ends, which lost 1 base and 0 bases, there was a span of 13 bases. Specimens obtained from alopecia areata patients comprised lesional scalp punch biopsies and peripheral blood. The source is a human donor with alopecia areata. Sequencing was performed on CD4+ T cells sorted from blood, taken at week 0. The chain couples TRBV25-1 to TRBJ1-3; D is unresolved. The CDR3 region is CASSESIGRGSGNTIYF. Here the CDR3 DNA reads TGTGCCAGCAGTGAATCCATAGGGCGGGGCTCTGGAAACACCATATATTTT.